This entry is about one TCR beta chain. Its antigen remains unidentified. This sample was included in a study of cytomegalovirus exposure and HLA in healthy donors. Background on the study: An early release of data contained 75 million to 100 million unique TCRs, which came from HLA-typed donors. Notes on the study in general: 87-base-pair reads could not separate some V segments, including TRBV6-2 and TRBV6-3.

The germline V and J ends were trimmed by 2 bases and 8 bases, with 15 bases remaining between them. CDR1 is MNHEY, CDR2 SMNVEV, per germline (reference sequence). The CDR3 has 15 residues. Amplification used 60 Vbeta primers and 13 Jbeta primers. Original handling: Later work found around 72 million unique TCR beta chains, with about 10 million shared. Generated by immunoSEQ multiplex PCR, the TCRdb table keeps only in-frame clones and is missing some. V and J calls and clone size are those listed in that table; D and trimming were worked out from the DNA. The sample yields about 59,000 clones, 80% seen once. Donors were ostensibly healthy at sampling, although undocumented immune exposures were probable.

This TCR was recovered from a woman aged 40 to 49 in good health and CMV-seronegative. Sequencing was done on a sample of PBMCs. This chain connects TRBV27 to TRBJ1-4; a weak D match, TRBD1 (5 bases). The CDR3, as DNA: TGTGCCAGCAGTTTAGAGTCGGGGGTGGGGGAAAAACTGTTTTTT. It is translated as CASSLESGVGEKLFF. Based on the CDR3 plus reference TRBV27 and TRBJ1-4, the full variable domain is EAQVTQNPRYLITVTGKKLTVTCSQNMNHEYMSWYRQDPGLGLRQIYYSMNVEVTDKGDVPEGYKVSRKEKRNFPLILESPSPNQTSLYFCASSLESGVGEKLFFGSGTQLSVL.